The 29 T cell receptor beta chains reported below all come from one sample, sequenced in a study of cytomegalovirus exposure and HLA in healthy donors. 13 Jbeta primers and 60 Vbeta primers were used for the PCR. Sequencing used immunoSEQ multiplex PCR; TCRdb keeps in-frame clones, though not all of them. This table has roughly 100,000 clones, 13% to 15% appearing once. The material sequenced was PBMCs. These receptors came from a female donor in good health and CMV-seronegative.

This clone has more than one count but fewer than ten. The chain is built from TRBV29-1 and TRBJ1-1; no clear D gene. The CDR3 covers 14 residues. V lost 7 bases and J 0 bases, leaving 15 bases between the germline ends. From germline, CDR1 is SQVTM and CDR2 ANQGSEA. CDR3: CSAPGEQLNTEAFF. The CDR3 DNA reads TGCAGCGCCCCCGGGGAGCAGTTGAACACTGAAGCTTTCTTT. The variable domain in full, with the rest retrieved from reference TRBV29-1 and TRBJ1-1, is SAVISQKPSRDICQRGTSLTIQCQVDSQVTMMFWYRQQPGQSLTLIATANQGSEATYESGFVIDKFPISRPNLTFSTLTVSNMSPEDSSIYLCSAPGEQLNTEAFFGQGTRLTVV.

V is TRBV27 and J is TRBJ2-5; 8 nucleotides align to TRBD1. The J call is doubtful: the DNA matches TRBJ2-7 better. In germline, CDR1 is MNHEY, CDR2 SMNVEV (reference sequence). The CDR3 length is 14 residues. As DNA, the CDR3 is TGTGCCAGCGGAAGAGCAGGGGGCACGTACGAGCAGTACTTC. It encodes CASGRAGGTYEQYF.

This clone was recorded a few times. The chain carries TRBV7-2 and TRBJ2-3; TRBD2 matches 10 bases. CDR1 and CDR2 (germline): SGHTA, FQGNSA. Trimming took 4 bases from V and 4 from J; bases not matched to a gene: 8. The CDR3 sequence is 16 residues long. The CDR3 region is CASSYASGGGADTQYF. The CDR3, as DNA: TGTGCCAGCAGCTACGCTAGCGGGGGAGGAGCAGATACGCAGTATTTT.

V usage is TRBV7-9 and J usage is TRBJ1-5; D unresolved. The CDR3 spans 12 residues. V was cut by 3 bases and J by 11 bases, with 11 bases left in between. Germline CDR1 and CDR2: SEHNR and FQNEAQ (reference sequence). In nucleotides, the CDR3 is TGTGCCAGCAGCTTCGGTGAGGGAGCCCAGCATTTT. It codes for CASSFGEGAQHF. The full variable domain, in which reference TRBV7-9 and TRBJ1-5 provide the parts outside the CDR3, is DTGVSQNPRHKITKRGQNVTFRCDPISEHNRLYWYRQTLGQGPEFLTYFQNEAQLEKSRLLSDRFSAERPKGSFSTLEIQRTEQGDSAMYLCASSFGEGAQHFGDGTRLSIL.

The rearrangement links TRBV2 to TRBJ1-5; D not resolved. The germline V gene has CDR1 SNHLY and CDR2 FYNNEI. The V and J ends lost 5 bases and 5 bases respectively, with 16 bases between them. The CDR3 has 15 amino acids. The DNA for the CDR3 is TGTGCCAGCAGTTCCGGGGTCGGGATTGATCAGCCCCAGCATTTT. Protein sequence: CASSSGVGIDQPQHF.

The table lists this clone with a few counts. Here the CDR3 reads CASSPHIDRDYGYTF. The CDR3 DNA sequence: TGTGCCAGCAGCCCCCACATTGACAGGGACTATGGCTACACCTTC. The chain has TRBV9 and TRBJ1-2; 7 bases line up with TRBD1. The trim removed 4 bases at V and 3 bases at J, leaving 9 bases unmatched. Germline CDR1 reads SGDLS; CDR2 reads YYNGEE. The CDR3 runs to 15 residues.

The rearrangement uses TRBV7-3 and TRBJ2-1; 8 bases are shared with TRBD2. Germline CDR1 reads SGHTA; CDR2 reads FQGTGA. This CDR3 region has 15 residues. The ends lost 2 bases at V and 8 bases at J; junction bases unmatched: 8. The CDR3 protein is CASSLDSGSAYEQFF. DNA for the CDR3: TGTGCCAGCAGCTTAGACAGCGGGAGTGCTTATGAGCAGTTCTTC.

This sequence joins TRBV13 and TRBJ2-1, with D possibly being TRBD1 (5 bases). Germline V gene data show CDR1 as PRHDT and CDR2 as FYEKMQ (reference sequence). The CDR3 runs 12 residues. Deletions cut 5 bases from V and 10 bases from J, with 12 bases between. CDR3 sequence: CASSHPGWEQFF. The CDR3 DNA reads as TGTGCCAGCAGCCACCCAGGGTGGGAGCAGTTCTTC.

J is TRBJ1-2 and V is TRBV29-1; D call uncertain. Germline values: CDR1 SQVTM, CDR2 ANQGSEA. The CDR3 has 14 residues. Trimming removed 7 bases at V and 4 bases at J, with 19 bases between. The CDR3 nucleotides are TGCAGCGCTAGATACCCCTCCGAGAGCTATGGCTACACCTTC. Its translation is CSARYPSESYGYTF.

The rearrangement uses TRBV7-9 and TRBJ2-7, with D perhaps TRBD1 (5 bases). In germline, CDR1 is SEHNR, CDR2 FQNEAQ (reference sequence). Trimming took off 5 bases at V and 3 bases at J, with 14 bases between the two ends. The CDR3 has 14 residues. CDR3 in DNA: TGTGCCAGCAGCCGCCCAAGGGGCGACTACGAGCAGTACTTC. It codes for CASSRPRGDYEQYF.

This clone was counted only a few times. The chain is built from TRBV5-6 and TRBJ2-1, with a weak D call TRBD2 (5 bases). V dropped 4 bases and J dropped 6 bases, with 11 bases sitting between them. The CDR3 covers 13 residues. Germline CDR1 and CDR2: SGHDT and YYEEEE. The CDR3 loop reads CASSLLASNEQFF. The CDR3 coding sequence is TGTGCCAGCAGCCTCCTAGCTTCCAATGAGCAGTTCTTC.

The chain joins TRBV7-9 to TRBJ2-7; 11 bases agree with TRBD2. Germline loops: CDR1 SEHNR, CDR2 FQNEAQ (reference sequence). J was trimmed by 2 bases and V by 5 bases; bases with no gene match: 8. The CDR3 extends over 16 amino acids. CDR3 in amino acids: CASSPLLAGGPYEQYF. For the CDR3, the DNA is TGTGCCAGCAGCCCCCTTCTAGCGGGAGGACCCTACGAGCAGTACTTC.

The chain is built from TRBV5-6 and TRBJ1-1, with 8 bases identical to TRBD1. V shed 4 bases and J 2 bases; nucleotides not matched to a gene: 4. Germline-derived CDR1 and CDR2 are SGHDT and YYEEEE. This CDR3 region has 14 residues. The CDR3 reads CASSRDRRNTEAFF. CDR3 bases: TGTGCCAGCAGCCGGGACAGGAGAAACACTGAAGCTTTCTTT.

Concerning this clone: One end of the junction fails to match germline, which may point to a read error. V is TRBV30 and J is TRBJ2-3; the D gene is possibly TRBD1 (5 bases). There are 12 residues in the CDR3. Germline V gives CDR1 GTSNPN, CDR2 SVGIG (reference sequence). Here the CDR3 reads CAWSVNTGTQYF. CDR3 DNA: TGTGCCTGGAGTGTAAATACAGGTACGCAGTATTTT.

The count of this clone is one. V gene TRBV6-5 combines with J gene TRBJ2-2, with D possibly being TRBD1 (6 bases). Deletions cut 4 bases from V and 4 bases from J, with 10 bases between. The germline CDR1 and CDR2 sequences are MNHEY and SVGAGI. The CDR3 contains 14 residues. CDR3 loop: CASSFQGLTGELFF. The CDR3 nucleotides read TGTGCCAGCAGTTTCCAGGGGCTCACCGGGGAGCTGTTTTTT.

This clone was seen a handful of times. The chain is built from TRBV11-2 and TRBJ1-6, with a possible D match to TRBD1 (5 bases). Looked up from germline, CDR1 is SGHAT and CDR2 is FQNNGV. V was pared by 0 bases and J by 13 bases, with 13 bases between. This CDR3 spans 14 amino acids. CDR3: CASSLEPQGSPLHF. CDR3 bases: TGTGCCAGCAGCTTAGAACCCCAGGGTTCTCCCCTCCACTTT.

The genes are TRBV6-5 and TRBJ2-2; D may be TRBD1 (5 bases). Germline lookup yields CDR1 MNHEY and CDR2 SVGAGI. Trimming took 2 bases from V and 8 from J, leaving 6 bases between them. This CDR3 has 12 residues. This CDR3 reads CASSYRGGELFF. The DNA of the CDR3 is TGTGCCAGCAGTTACAGGGGAGGGGAGCTGTTTTTT.

The chain joins TRBV14 to TRBJ1-3, with 8 bases fitting TRBD1. From germline, CDR1 is SGHDN and CDR2 FVKESK. CDR3 length: 17 residues. Trimming removed 1 base from V and 4 bases from J; junction bases left unmatched: 9. This CDR3 reads CASSQVGQVLAGNTIYF. CDR3 coding DNA: TGTGCCAGCAGCCAAGTGGGACAGGTCCTAGCCGGAAACACCATATATTTT.

The CDR3 DNA is TGTGCCAGCAGCGTATCCCCAATCGGTAGCGTTCCCAATGAGCAGTTCTTC. Residues: CASSVSPIGSVPNEQFF. V and J are TRBV7-8 and TRBJ2-1; tentative D call: TRBD2 (5 bases). The V and J ends lost 5 bases and 6 bases respectively, with 23 bases between them. Germline V gives CDR1 SGHVS, CDR2 FQNEAQ. The CDR3 is 17 amino acids.

The V call is TRBV2, the J call TRBJ1-3; perhaps TRBD1 as D (6 bases). The CDR3 covers 13 residues. CDR1 SNHLY and CDR2 FYNNEI come from the germline V gene. Trimming removed 10 bases from V and 0 bases from J, with 10 bases in between. Here the CDR3 DNA reads TGTGCCACCGGACAGCACTCTGGAAACACCATATATTTT. It specifies CATGQHSGNTIYF. Complete variable domain (other parts from reference TRBV2 and TRBJ1-3): EPEVTQTPSHQVTQMGQEVILRCVPISNHLYFYWYRQILGQKVEFLVSFYNNEISEKSEIFDDQFSVERPDGSNFTLKIRSTKLEDSAMYFCATGQHSGNTIYFGEGSWLTVV.

This clone has only a few counts. V is TRBV4-3 and J is TRBJ2-7; 9 bases agree with TRBD2. Germline assignment: CDR1 LGHNA and CDR2 YSLEER. The CDR3 contains 16 residues. V dropped 1 base and J dropped 3; count of bases not matched to a gene: 7. CDR3 amino acids: CASSQATSGTIYEQYF. DNA of the CDR3: TGCGCCAGCAGCCAAGCGACTAGCGGAACCATCTACGAGCAGTACTTC.

The chain joins TRBV7-9 to TRBJ2-3; TRBD1 aligns across 7 bases. After removal of 2 bases from V and 2 bases from J, the junction contained 4 bases not matched to a gene. The germline gives CDR1 SEHNR, CDR2 FQNEAQ (reference sequence). The CDR3 extends over 15 amino acids. The CDR3 spells CASSLTGQATDTQYF. CDR3 in DNA: TGTGCCAGCAGCTTAACTGGACAGGCCACAGATACGCAGTATTTT.

V and J are TRBV29-1 and TRBJ2-3; possible D gene TRBD1, 6 bases. Germline lookup yields CDR1 SQVTM and CDR2 ANQGSEA. CDR3 size: 15 residues. Trimming pared 3 bases from V and 0 bases from J, leaving 13 bases between. The CDR3 reads CSVEGADSSTDTQYF. The DNA of the CDR3 is TGCAGCGTTGAGGGGGCTGACTCTAGCACAGATACGCAGTATTTT.

The sample holds a few counts of this clone. V usage is TRBV4-2 and J usage is TRBJ2-5, with TRBD2 matching 14 bases. The CDR3 consists of 20 residues. With 1 base clipped from V and 10 bases from J, the junction kept 20 bases outside the gene matches. In germline, CDR1 is LGHNA, CDR2 YNFKEQ. The CDR3 reads CASSQVSPGLAGERTRRQYF. The DNA for the CDR3 is TGTGCCAGCAGCCAAGTCTCACCGGGACTAGCGGGAGAGCGGACTAGGCGCCAGTACTTC.

The chain links TRBV7-9 to TRBJ1-2; D may be TRBD1 (5 bases). Trimming removed 7 bases at V and 8 bases at J, with 11 bases between. Germline V CDR1 and CDR2: SEHNR, FQNEAQ (reference sequence). The CDR3 is 11 residues long. The DNA of the CDR3 is TGTGCCAGCACTGTGGAGGGGGGCTACACCTTC. This codes for CASTVEGGYTF.

This clone was recorded a few times. V is TRBV30 and J is TRBJ2-3; no reliable D call. V dropped 2 bases and J dropped 1 base, with 13 bases sitting between them. The CDR3 extends over 15 amino acids. Germline V gene sequence: CDR1 GTSNPN, CDR2 SVGIG (reference sequence). Here the CDR3 DNA reads TGTGCCTGGAGTAGCTTAGAACGGGGCACAGATACGCAGTATTTT. It is translated as CAWSSLERGTDTQYF. Drawing the rest from reference TRBV30 and TRBJ2-3, the complete variable domain is SQTIHQWPATLVQPVGSPLSLECTVEGTSNPNLYWYRQAAGRGLQLLFYSVGIGQISSEVPQNLSASRPQDRQFILSSKKLLLSDSGFYLCAWSSLERGTDTQYFGPGTRLTVL.

This clone was found a few times. The rearrangement uses TRBV4-1 and TRBJ2-7; no definite D call. Germline CDR1 reads MGHRA; CDR2 reads YSYEKL. This CDR3 is 13 amino acids long. V lost 0 bases and J 7 bases, leaving 10 bases between the germline ends. The CDR3 DNA reads TGCGCCAGCAGCCAAGAGGTGCTATGGGAGCAGTACTTC. Its protein product is CASSQEVLWEQYF.

CDR3 in amino acids: CASSQGITGYNSPLHF. DNA of the CDR3: TGCGCCAGCAGCCAAGGTATTACAGGGTATAATTCACCCCTCCACTTT. This chain connects TRBV4-1 to TRBJ1-6; tentative D call: TRBD1 (6 bases). V lost 1 base to trimming and J lost 4 bases, with 11 bases between them. This CDR3 comprises 16 residues. Germline loops: CDR1 MGHRA, CDR2 YSYEKL.

The V gene is TRBV19, the J gene TRBJ1-6; 10 bases match TRBD1. The CDR3 spans 16 residues. V trimming: 7 bases; J trimming: 8 bases; junction bases outside the gene matches: 11. CDR1 and CDR2 (germline): LNHDA, SQIVND (reference sequence). The CDR3 nucleotides read TGTGCCAGTACTCTCCGGCCCGGGACAGGGGATTCACCCCTCCACTTT. It yields the protein CASTLRPGTGDSPLHF.